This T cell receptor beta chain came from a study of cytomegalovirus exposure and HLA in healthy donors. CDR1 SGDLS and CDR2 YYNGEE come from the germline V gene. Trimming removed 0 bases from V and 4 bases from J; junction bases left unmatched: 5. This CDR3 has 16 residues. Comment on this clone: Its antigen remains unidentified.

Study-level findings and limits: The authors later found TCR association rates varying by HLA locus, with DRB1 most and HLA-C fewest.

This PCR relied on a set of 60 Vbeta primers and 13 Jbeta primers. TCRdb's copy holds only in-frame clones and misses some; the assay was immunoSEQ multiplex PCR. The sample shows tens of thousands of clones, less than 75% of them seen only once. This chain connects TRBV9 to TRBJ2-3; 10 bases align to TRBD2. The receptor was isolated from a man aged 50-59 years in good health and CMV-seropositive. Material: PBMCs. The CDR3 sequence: CASSVGLAGVSDTQYF. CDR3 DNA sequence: TGTGCCAGCAGCGTAGGTCTAGCGGGAGTATCAGATACGCAGTATTTT.